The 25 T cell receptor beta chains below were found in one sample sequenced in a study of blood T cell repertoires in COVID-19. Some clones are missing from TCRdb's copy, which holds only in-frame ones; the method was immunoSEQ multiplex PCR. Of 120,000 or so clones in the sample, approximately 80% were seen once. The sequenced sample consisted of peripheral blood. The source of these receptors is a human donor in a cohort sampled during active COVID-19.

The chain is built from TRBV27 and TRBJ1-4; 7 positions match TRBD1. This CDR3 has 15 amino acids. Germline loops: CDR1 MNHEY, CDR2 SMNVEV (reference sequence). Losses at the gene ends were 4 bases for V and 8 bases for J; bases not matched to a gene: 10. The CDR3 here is CASSSLTGVGEKLFF. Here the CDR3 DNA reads TGTGCCAGCAGTTCCCTTACAGGGGTAGGGGAAAAACTGTTTTTT. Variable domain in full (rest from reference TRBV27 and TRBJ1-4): EAQVTQNPRYLITVTGKKLTVTCSQNMNHEYMSWYRQDPGLGLRQIYYSMNVEVTDKGDVPEGYKVSRKEKRNFPLILESPSPNQTSLYFCASSSLTGVGEKLFFGSGTQLSVL.

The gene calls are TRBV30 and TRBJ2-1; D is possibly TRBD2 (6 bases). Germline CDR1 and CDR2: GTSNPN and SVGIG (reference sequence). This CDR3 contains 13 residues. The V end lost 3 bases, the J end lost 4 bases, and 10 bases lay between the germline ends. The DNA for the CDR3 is TGTGCCTGGAGCCTACTAGCTTACAATGAGCAGTTCTTC. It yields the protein CAWSLLAYNEQFF.

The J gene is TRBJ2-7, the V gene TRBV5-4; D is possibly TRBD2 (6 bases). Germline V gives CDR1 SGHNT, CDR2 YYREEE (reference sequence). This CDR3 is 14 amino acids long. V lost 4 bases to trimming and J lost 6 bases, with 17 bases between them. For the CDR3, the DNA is TGTGCCAGCAGCATTGGGGACTCGGGCAGCGAGCAGTACTTC. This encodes CASSIGDSGSEQYF.

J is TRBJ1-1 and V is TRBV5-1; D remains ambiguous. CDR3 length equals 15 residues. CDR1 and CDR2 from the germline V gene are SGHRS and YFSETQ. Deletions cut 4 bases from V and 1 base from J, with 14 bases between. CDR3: CASSPQRATNTEAFF. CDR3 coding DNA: TGCGCCAGCAGCCCCCAGCGGGCAACGAACACTGAAGCTTTCTTT.

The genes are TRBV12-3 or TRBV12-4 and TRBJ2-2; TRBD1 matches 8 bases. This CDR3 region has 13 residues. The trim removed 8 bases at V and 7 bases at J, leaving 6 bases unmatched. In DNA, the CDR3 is TGTGCCAGCGAACAGGGGGTTTTCGGGGAGCTGTTTTTT. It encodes CASEQGVFGELFF.

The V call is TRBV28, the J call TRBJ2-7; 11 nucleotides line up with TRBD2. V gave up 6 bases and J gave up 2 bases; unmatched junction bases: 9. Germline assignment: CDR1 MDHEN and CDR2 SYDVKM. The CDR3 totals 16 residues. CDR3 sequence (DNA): TGTGCCAGCAGCTCACCTGGACTAGCGGGCGCCTACGAGCAGTACTTC. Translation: CASSSPGLAGAYEQYF.

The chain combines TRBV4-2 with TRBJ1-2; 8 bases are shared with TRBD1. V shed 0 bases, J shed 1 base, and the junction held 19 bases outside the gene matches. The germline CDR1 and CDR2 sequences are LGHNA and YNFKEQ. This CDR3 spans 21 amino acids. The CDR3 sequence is CASSQEPGQAVPDVRNYGYTF. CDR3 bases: TGTGCCAGCAGCCAAGAGCCGGGACAGGCCGTTCCCGACGTTCGTAACTATGGCTACACCTTC.

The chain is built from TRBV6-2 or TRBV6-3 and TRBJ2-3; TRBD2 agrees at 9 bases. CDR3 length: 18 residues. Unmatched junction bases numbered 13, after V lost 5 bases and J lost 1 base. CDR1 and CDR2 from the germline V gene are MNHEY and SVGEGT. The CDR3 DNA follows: TGTGCCAGCAGTCTAATCCCCCAGCGGGGGGCGCGCACAGATACGCAGTATTTT. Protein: CASSLIPQRGARTDTQYF.

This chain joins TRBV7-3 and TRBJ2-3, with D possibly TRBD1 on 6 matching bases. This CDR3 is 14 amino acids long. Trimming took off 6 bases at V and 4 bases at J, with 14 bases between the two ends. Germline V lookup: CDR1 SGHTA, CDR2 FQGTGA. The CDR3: CASSFFGQSDTQYF. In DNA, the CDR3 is TGTGCCAGCAGTTTTTTTGGACAGTCAGATACGCAGTATTTT.

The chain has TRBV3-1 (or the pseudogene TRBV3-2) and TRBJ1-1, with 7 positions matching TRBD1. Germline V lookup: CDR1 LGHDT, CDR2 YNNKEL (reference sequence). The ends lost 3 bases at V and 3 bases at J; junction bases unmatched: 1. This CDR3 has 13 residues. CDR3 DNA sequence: TGTGCCAGCAGCCACACAGGGGACACTGAAGCTTTCTTT. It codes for CASSHTGDTEAFF.

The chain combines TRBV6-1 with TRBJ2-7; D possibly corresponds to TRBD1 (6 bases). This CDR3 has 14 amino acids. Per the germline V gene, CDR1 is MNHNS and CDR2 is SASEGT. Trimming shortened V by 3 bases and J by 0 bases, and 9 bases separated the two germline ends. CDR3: CASSDDRYSYEQYF. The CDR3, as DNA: TGTGCCAGCAGTGACGACAGGTACTCCTACGAGCAGTACTTC.

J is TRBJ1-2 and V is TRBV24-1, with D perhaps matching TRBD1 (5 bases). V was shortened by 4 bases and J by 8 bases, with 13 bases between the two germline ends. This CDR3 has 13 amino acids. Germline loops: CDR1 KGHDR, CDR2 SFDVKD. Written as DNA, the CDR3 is TGTGCCACCAGTGACAGGGTCAAGGGGGGCTACACCTTC. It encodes CATSDRVKGGYTF.

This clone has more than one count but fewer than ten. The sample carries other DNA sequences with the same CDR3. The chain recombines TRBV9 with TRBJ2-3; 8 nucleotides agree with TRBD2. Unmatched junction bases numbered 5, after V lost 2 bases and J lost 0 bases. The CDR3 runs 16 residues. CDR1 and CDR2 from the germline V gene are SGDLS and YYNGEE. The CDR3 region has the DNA TGTGCCAGCAGCGTGCTCGGCGGGGGGAGCACAGATACGCAGTATTTT. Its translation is CASSVLGGGSTDTQYF.

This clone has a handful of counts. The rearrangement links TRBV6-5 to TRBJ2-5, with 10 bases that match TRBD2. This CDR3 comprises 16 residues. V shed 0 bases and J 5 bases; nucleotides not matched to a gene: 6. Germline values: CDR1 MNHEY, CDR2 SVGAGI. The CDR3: CASSYSGSGRGETQYF. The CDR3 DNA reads TGTGCCAGCAGTTACTCGGGGAGCGGGAGGGGGGAGACCCAGTACTTC.

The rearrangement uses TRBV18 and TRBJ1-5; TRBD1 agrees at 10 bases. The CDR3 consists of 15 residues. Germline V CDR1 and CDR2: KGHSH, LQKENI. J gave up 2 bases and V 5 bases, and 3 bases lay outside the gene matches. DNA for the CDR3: TGTGCCAGCTCAGCCGGGACAGGGGGCAATCAGCCCCAGCATTTT. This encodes CASSAGTGGNQPQHF.

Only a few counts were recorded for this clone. CDR3 bases: TGTGCCAGCAGCTTAGTGTCAGGAAGAATCTACGAGCAGTACTTC. Its protein is CASSLVSGRIYEQYF. The chain carries TRBV7-9 and TRBJ2-7, with D uncertain. The CDR3 consists of 15 residues. Trimming pared 1 base from V and 3 bases from J, leaving 13 bases between. Germline lookup yields CDR1 SEHNR and CDR2 FQNEAQ (reference sequence). Full variable domain (outside the CDR3, taken from reference TRBV7-9 and TRBJ2-7): DTGVSQNPRHKITKRGQNVTFRCDPISEHNRLYWYRQTLGQGPEFLTYFQNEAQLEKSRLLSDRFSAERPKGSFSTLEIQRTEQGDSAMYLCASSLVSGRIYEQYFGPGTRLTVT.

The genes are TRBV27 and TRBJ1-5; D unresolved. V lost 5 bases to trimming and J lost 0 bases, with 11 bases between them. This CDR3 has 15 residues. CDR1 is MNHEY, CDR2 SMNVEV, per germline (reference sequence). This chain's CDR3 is CASSPRGPSNQPQHF. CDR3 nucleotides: TGTGCCAGCAGTCCTCGCGGGCCTAGCAATCAGCCCCAGCATTTT.

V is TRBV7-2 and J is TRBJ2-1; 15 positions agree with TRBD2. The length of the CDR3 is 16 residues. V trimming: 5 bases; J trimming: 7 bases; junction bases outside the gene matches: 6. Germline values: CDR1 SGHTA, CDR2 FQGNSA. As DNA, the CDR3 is TGTGCCAGCAGCCAAACCGGGACTAGCGGGAGGAATGAGCAGTTCTTC. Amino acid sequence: CASSQTGTSGRNEQFF. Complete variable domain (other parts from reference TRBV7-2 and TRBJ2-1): GAGVSQSPSNKVTEKGKDVELRCDPISGHTALYWYRQSLGQGLEFLIYFQGNSAPDKSGLPSDRFSAERTGGSVSTLTIQRTQQEDSAVYLCASSQTGTSGRNEQFFGPGTRLTVL.

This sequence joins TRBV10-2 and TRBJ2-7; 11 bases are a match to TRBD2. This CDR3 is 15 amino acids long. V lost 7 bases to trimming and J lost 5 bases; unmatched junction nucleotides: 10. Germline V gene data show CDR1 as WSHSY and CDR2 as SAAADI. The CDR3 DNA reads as TGCGCCAGCACAAAACTGACTAGCGGGGACAACGAGCAGTACTTC. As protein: CASTKLTSGDNEQYF.

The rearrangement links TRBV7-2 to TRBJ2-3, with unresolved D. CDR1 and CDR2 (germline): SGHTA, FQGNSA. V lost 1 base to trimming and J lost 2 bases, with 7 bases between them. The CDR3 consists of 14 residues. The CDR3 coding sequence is TGTGCCAGCAGCTTAGGGCAGGTCACAGATACGCAGTATTTT. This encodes CASSLGQVTDTQYF.

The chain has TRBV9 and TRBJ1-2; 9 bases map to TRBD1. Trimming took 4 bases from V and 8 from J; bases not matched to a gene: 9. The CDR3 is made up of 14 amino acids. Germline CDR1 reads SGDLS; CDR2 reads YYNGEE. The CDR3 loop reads CASSTNRGRGGYTF. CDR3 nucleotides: TGTGCCAGCAGCACTAACAGGGGGCGGGGAGGCTACACCTTC.

In DNA form, the CDR3 reads TGTGCCAGCAGCTTAGTTGCGGGAGGGACCCAAGAGACCCAGTACTTC. Translation gives CASSLVAGGTQETQYF. The chain uses TRBV7-8 and TRBJ2-5; TRBD2 matches at 9 bases. Trimming cost V 1 base and J 1 base; bases outside gene matches: 4. Germline CDR1 SGHVS, CDR2 FQNEAQ. There are 16 residues in the CDR3. The whole variable domain, remainder taken from reference TRBV7-8 and TRBJ2-5, is GAGVSQSPRYKVAKRGQDVALRCDPISGHVSLFWYQQALGQGPEFLTYFQNEAQLDKSGLPSDRFFAERPEGSVSTLKIQRTQQEDSAVYLCASSLVAGGTQETQYFGPGTRLLVL.

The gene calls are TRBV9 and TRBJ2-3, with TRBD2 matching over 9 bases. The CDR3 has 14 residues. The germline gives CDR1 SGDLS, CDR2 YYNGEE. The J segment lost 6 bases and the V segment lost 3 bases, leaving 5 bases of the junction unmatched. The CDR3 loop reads CASSAGTSSDTQYF. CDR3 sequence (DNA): TGTGCCAGCAGCGCAGGGACTAGCAGCGATACGCAGTATTTT.

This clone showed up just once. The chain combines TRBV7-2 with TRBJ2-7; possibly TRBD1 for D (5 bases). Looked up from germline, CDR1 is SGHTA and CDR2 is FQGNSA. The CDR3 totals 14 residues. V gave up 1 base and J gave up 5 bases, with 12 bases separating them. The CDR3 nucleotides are TGTGCCAGCAGCTTAGGGAGAACAGGCGACGAGCAGTACTTC. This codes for CASSLGRTGDEQYF.

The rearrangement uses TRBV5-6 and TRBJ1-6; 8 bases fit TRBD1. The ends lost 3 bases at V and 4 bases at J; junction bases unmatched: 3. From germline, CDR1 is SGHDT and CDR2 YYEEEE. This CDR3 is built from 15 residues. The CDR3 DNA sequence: TGTGCCAGCAGCTACGGACAGGGATATAATTCACCCCTCCACTTT. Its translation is CASSYGQGYNSPLHF.